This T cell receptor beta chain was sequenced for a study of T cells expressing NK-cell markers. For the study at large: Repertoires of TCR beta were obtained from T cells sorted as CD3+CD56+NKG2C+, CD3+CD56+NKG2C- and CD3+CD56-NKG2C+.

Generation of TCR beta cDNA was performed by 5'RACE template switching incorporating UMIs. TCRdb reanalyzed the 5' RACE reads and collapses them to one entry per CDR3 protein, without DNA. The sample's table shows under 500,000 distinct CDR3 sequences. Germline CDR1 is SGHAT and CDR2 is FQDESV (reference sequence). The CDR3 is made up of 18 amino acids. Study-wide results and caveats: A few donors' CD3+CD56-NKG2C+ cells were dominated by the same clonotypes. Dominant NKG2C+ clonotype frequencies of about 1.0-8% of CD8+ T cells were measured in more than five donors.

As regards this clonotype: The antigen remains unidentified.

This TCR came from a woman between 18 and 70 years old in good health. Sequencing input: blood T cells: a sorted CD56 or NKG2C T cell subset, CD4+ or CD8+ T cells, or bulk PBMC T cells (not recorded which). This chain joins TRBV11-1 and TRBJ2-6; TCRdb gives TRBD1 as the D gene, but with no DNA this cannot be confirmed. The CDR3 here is CASSLSSPGGAGANVLTF.